These 22 T cell receptor beta chains came from one sample sequenced in a study of blood T cells in healthy people across ages. With a J-beta primer mix and a sample-barcoded 5' primer, a second PCR ran 7 to 11 cycles. TCRdb reprocessed the 5' RACE reads with MiXCR, giving one entry per CDR3 protein. The data hold about 1 million distinct CDR3 sequences, with roughly 24% observed a single time. The same sample was also used in a study of T cells of mothers and their children.

Sequencing input: blood. The receptors originated from a girl aged 2-10 years in good health.

This clonotype came up a few times. The rearrangement uses TRBV6-6 and TRBJ1-5; TRBD1 aligns across 7 bases. CDR1 MNHNY and CDR2 SVGAGI come from the germline V gene (reference sequence). Germline trimming cut 6 bases from V and 16 bases from J; bases unmatched to any gene: 18. This CDR3 spans 14 amino acids. This CDR3 is CASRRQGIGQPQHF. In nucleotides, the CDR3 is TGTGCCAGCAGACGACAGGGTATCGGCCAGCCTCAACATTTT.

The chain links TRBV9 to TRBJ2-3, with 11 bases lining up with TRBD2. The V segment lost 3 bases and the J segment 6 bases; nucleotides outside the gene matches: 6. The CDR3 contains 15 residues. CDR1 is SGDLS and CDR2 is YYNGEE in the germline V gene. CDR3 DNA sequence: TGTGCCAGCAGCGACTTGGCTAGCGGGGGGGATACGCAGTATTTT. It yields the protein CASSDLASGGDTQYF.

This clonotype has more than one count but fewer than ten. The chain uses TRBV7-9 and TRBJ1-1, with D uncertain. Germline V lookup: CDR1 SEHNR, CDR2 FQNEAQ (reference sequence). V was pared by 2 bases and J by 1 base, with 11 bases between. The CDR3 is 15 amino acids. CDR3 sequence (DNA): TGTGCCAGCAGCTTACGGTTAAACGCGAACACTGAAGCTTTCTTT. Amino acids: CASSLRLNANTEAFF.

The chain joins TRBV5-1 to TRBJ2-1, with 8 bases aligning to TRBD2. CDR3 length equals 15 residues. V gave up 0 bases and J gave up 5 bases; unmatched junction bases: 4. Germline V gives CDR1 SGHRS, CDR2 YFSETQ. CDR3 protein: CASSLAGGLNNEQFF. Here the CDR3 DNA reads TGCGCCAGCAGCTTGGCGGGGGGGCTGAACAATGAGCAGTTCTTC.

The chain joins TRBV24-1 to TRBJ2-3; 8 nucleotides agree with TRBD1. This CDR3 has 15 residues. Trimming removed 3 bases from V and 5 bases from J; junction bases left unmatched: 6. Per the germline V gene, CDR1 is KGHDR and CDR2 is SFDVKD. The CDR3 loop reads CATSDPDRGGDTQYF. CDR3 in DNA: TGTGCCACCAGTGATCCCGACAGGGGTGGAGATACGCAGTATTTT.

This sequence joins TRBV20-1 and TRBJ2-5; D uncertain. The germline V and J ends were trimmed by 6 bases and 5 bases, with 28 bases remaining between them. Germline values: CDR1 DFQATT, CDR2 SNEGSKA (reference sequence). This CDR3 contains 17 residues. This CDR3 reads CSARTRDHGTQAETQYF. In DNA, the CDR3 is TGCAGTGCGAGGACCAGAGACCACGGAACACAAGCCGAGACCCAGTACTTC.

This clonotype has just a few counts. The chain is built from TRBV12-3 or TRBV12-4 and TRBJ2-2, with 7 nucleotides matching TRBD1. This CDR3 has 16 amino acids. With 7 bases clipped from V and 3 bases from J, the junction kept 11 bases outside the gene matches. The CDR3 nucleotides are TGTGCCAGCACCAGAGGCCCGGGACAGCACACCGGGGAGCTGTTTTTT. Its protein product is CASTRGPGQHTGELFF.

The chain combines TRBV9 with TRBJ2-3, with 7 bases identical to TRBD2. Germline V lookup: CDR1 SGDLS, CDR2 YYNGEE. Germline trimming cut 7 bases from V and 2 bases from J; bases unmatched to any gene: 4. This CDR3 has 13 amino acids. CDR3 in amino acids: CASQRGYTDTQYF. CDR3 DNA sequence: TGTGCCAGCCAGCGGGGATACACAGATACGCAGTATTTT.

The chain joins TRBV20-1 to TRBJ2-7, with TRBD1 as a possible D gene (5 bases). Trimming left V 1 base short and J 0 bases short, with 10 bases between. Germline values: CDR1 DFQATT, CDR2 SNEGSKA (reference sequence). The CDR3 length is 14 residues. CDR3 DNA sequence: TGCAGTGCTAGAGTAATGGACAACTCCTACGAGCAGTACTTC. Its protein is CSARVMDNSYEQYF.

The V and J genes are TRBV2 and TRBJ2-2, with 7 bases that match TRBD1. The CDR3 spans 11 residues. Germline V CDR1 and CDR2: SNHLY, FYNNEI. With V trimmed by 10 bases and J by 6 bases, 2 bases remained unmatched. The CDR3 reads CAKQGPGELFF. The CDR3 DNA is TGTGCCAAACAGGGGCCCGGGGAGCTGTTTTTT.

This chain connects TRBV14 to TRBJ2-2, with D possibly matching TRBD2 (5 bases). The V gene lost 3 bases and the J gene lost 0 bases, with 14 bases spanning the gap. The germline V gene has CDR1 SGHDN and CDR2 FVKESK. This CDR3 has 17 residues. As DNA, the CDR3 is TGTGCCAGCAGCCATCGTGAGGGATACGCGAACACCGGGGAGCTGTTTTTT. Translated: CASSHREGYANTGELFF.

This chain uses TRBV7-9 with TRBJ1-1, with 7 bases lining up with TRBD1. Germline V gene lookup returns CDR1 SEHNR and CDR2 FQNEAQ (reference sequence). CDR3 size: 15 residues. V dropped 5 bases and J dropped 3; count of bases not matched to a gene: 9. The CDR3 bases are TGTGCCAGCAGCGCGTCTACACAGGGGCACACTGAAGCTTTCTTT. It encodes CASSASTQGHTEAFF.

The chain recombines TRBV24-1 with TRBJ2-1; perhaps TRBD1 as D (5 bases). Germline V lookup: CDR1 KGHDR, CDR2 SFDVKD. The CDR3 extends over 15 amino acids. V lost 0 bases and J lost 5, with 10 bases in between. CDR3 sequence reads: CATSDLWQGNNEQFF. In DNA form, the CDR3 reads TGTGCCACCAGTGATTTGTGGCAGGGAAACAATGAGCAGTTCTTC.

The rearrangement links TRBV24-1 to TRBJ2-1; TRBD2 matches at 10 bases. The CDR3 runs 15 residues. The J segment lost 0 bases and the V segment lost 7 bases, leaving 2 bases of the junction unmatched. Germline lookup yields CDR1 KGHDR and CDR2 SFDVKD. The CDR3 loop reads CATRPSGSSYNEQFF. The DNA of the CDR3 is TGTGCCACCAGGCCTAGCGGGAGCTCCTACAATGAGCAGTTCTTC.

The chain joins TRBV12-3 or TRBV12-4 to TRBJ2-1; the D gene is possibly TRBD2 (6 bases). The end of the DNA is better explained by TRBJ2-7, so the J call may be wrong. The CDR3 loop spans 14 amino acids. CDR3 protein: CASSRDLQTYEQYF. DNA of the CDR3: TGTGCCAGCAGTCGGGACTTACAAACCTACGAGCAGTACTTC.

The chain links TRBV11-2 to TRBJ2-3; 11 nucleotides agree with TRBD1. This CDR3 comprises 16 residues. Germline-derived CDR1 and CDR2 are SGHAT and FQNNGV. V trimming: 2 bases; J trimming: 6 bases; junction bases outside the gene matches: 7. CDR3 bases: TGTGCCAGCAGCTTACTCCCGGGACAGGGGGAGGATACGCAGTATTTT. This gives the protein CASSLLPGQGEDTQYF.

V usage is TRBV6-1 and J usage is TRBJ2-7, with D possibly TRBD1 on 6 matching bases. With 8 bases removed from V and 5 bases from J, the gap between germline ends came to 16 bases. The CDR3 extends over 13 amino acids. Germline CDR1 is MNHNS and CDR2 is SASEGT. The CDR3 DNA is TGTGCCAGCCAGACAGGCGCGGGCGACGAGCAGTACTTC. Translated: CASQTGAGDEQYF.

This clonotype was detected a few times. This chain joins TRBV11-2 and TRBJ2-2; 7 nucleotides agree with TRBD1. Looked up from germline, CDR1 is SGHAT and CDR2 is FQNNGV. The CDR3 runs to 19 residues. The V and J ends lost 5 bases and 5 bases, in that order; junction bases with no gene match: 20. CDR3 sequence: CASSGNSWDSPAQTGELFF. Here the CDR3 DNA reads TGTGCCAGCAGCGGCAATTCATGGGACAGCCCGGCCCAAACCGGGGAGCTGTTTTTT.

V usage is TRBV5-1 and J usage is TRBJ2-5; 7 positions agree with TRBD1. The DNA end favors TRBJ2-1, so the J call may be wrong. This CDR3 comprises 15 residues. Germline CDR1 and CDR2: SGHRS and YFSETQ. This CDR3 reads CASSLDRGTHNEQFF. The CDR3 bases are TGCGCCAGCAGCTTGGACAGGGGCACCCACAATGAGCAGTTCTTC.

This clonotype was seen more than once but under ten times. J is TRBJ1-2 and V is TRBV11-1; 7 nucleotides match TRBD1. CDR1 is SGHAT, CDR2 FQDESV, per germline (reference sequence). The V gene end was trimmed by 5 bases and the J gene end by 5 bases; junction bases not matched to a gene: 8. The CDR3 extends over 14 amino acids. The CDR3 region is CASSPANRGYGYTF. In nucleotides, the CDR3 is TGTGCCAGCAGCCCAGCAAACAGGGGTTATGGCTACACCTTC.

This clonotype has just a few counts. This rearrangement joins TRBV20-1 to TRBJ2-4; the D is unclear. CDR1 and CDR2 from the germline V gene are DFQATT and SNEGSKA (reference sequence). There are 11 residues in the CDR3. Deletions cut 4 bases from V and 11 bases from J, with 12 bases between. CDR3 residues: CSATYGNVQYF. CDR3 DNA sequence: TGCAGTGCTACTTATGGGAATGTTCAGTACTTC.

This clonotype showed up just a few times. This sequence joins TRBV21-1 and TRBJ1-4. TRBV21-1 is shown as a pseudogene. CDR3 size: 14 residues. CDR3 in amino acids: CASSKGARNEKLFF. The CDR3, as DNA: TGTGCCAGCAGCAAAGGGGCACGTAATGAAAAACTGTTTTTT.